The 14 T cell receptor beta chains listed next were all sequenced from one sample in a study of early stage breast cancer tumors. Method: immunoSEQ multiplex PCR; TCRdb's copy keeps in-frame clones and lacks some. The sample lists under 20,000 clones; around four fifths were seen once. Sequenced sample: blood. The receptor source for this set is a person aged 70 to 85 with breast cancer.

The chain recombines TRBV5-1 with TRBJ1-1, with 10 positions matching TRBD1. CDR3 size: 15 residues. CDR1 SGHRS and CDR2 YFSETQ come from the germline V gene. V shed 4 bases, J shed 0 bases, and the junction held 3 bases outside the gene matches. CDR3 region: CASSRDRGMNTEAFF. For the CDR3, the DNA is TGCGCCAGCAGCCGGGACAGGGGCATGAACACTGAAGCTTTCTTT.

The chain employs TRBV7-9 and TRBJ2-3; 7 bases are shared with TRBD2. The J segment lost 2 bases and the V segment lost 3 bases, leaving 11 bases of the junction unmatched. This CDR3 is built from 17 residues. Germline assignment: CDR1 SEHNR and CDR2 FQNEAQ (reference sequence). Written as DNA, the CDR3 is TGTGCCAGCAGCTTCGGACTAGAACCCGCCCCCACAGATACGCAGTATTTT. Translated: CASSFGLEPAPTDTQYF.

The V call is TRBV5-6, the J call TRBJ2-1; D gene unclear. CDR1 and CDR2 from the germline V gene are SGHDT and YYEEEE. Trimming shortened V by 5 bases and J by 2 bases, and 8 bases separated the two germline ends. The CDR3 sequence is 13 residues long. DNA of the CDR3: TGTGCCAGCAGGAGAGTCGCCTACAATGAGCAGTTCTTC. It yields the protein CASRRVAYNEQFF.

V and J are TRBV5-1 and TRBJ2-2; 8 bases align to TRBD2. CDR1 is SGHRS, CDR2 YFSETQ, per germline. V lost 2 bases and J lost 4; bases outside the gene matches: 7. This CDR3 spans 16 amino acids. For the CDR3, the DNA is TGCGCCAGCAGCTTAACTAGCGGACAATCCACCGGGGAGCTGTTTTTT. As protein: CASSLTSGQSTGELFF.

The rearrangement links TRBV2 to TRBJ1-3; the D gene is possibly TRBD1 (6 bases). With 7 bases removed from V and 4 bases from J, the gap between germline ends came to 11 bases. The CDR3 sequence is 13 residues long. CDR1 and CDR2 (germline): SNHLY, FYNNEI. The CDR3 bases are TGTGCCAGCACAACAGGGTTGGGAAACACCATATATTTT. This sequence encodes CASTTGLGNTIYF.

This clone was counted only a few times. This rearrangement joins TRBV5-4 to TRBJ1-2, with D possibly matching TRBD1 (5 bases). Germline CDR1 and CDR2: SGHNT and YYREEE (reference sequence). Between the trimmed V and J ends, which lost 4 bases and 2 bases, there was a span of 15 bases. The CDR3 totals 15 residues. The CDR3 DNA follows: TGTGCCAGCAGCCTGGACGGGGGGACGAACTATGGCTACACCTTC. Translated, it gives CASSLDGGTNYGYTF.

This rearrangement joins TRBV2 to TRBJ1-5; perhaps TRBD1 as D (6 bases). V shed 4 bases and J shed 4 bases, with 11 bases lying between them. This CDR3 is built from 14 residues. Germline V gene lookup returns CDR1 SNHLY and CDR2 FYNNEI. The CDR3 nucleotides are TGTGCCAGCAGTGGGGGGCCTTTGAATCAGCCCCAGCATTTT. Protein sequence: CASSGGPLNQPQHF. The full variable domain, completed using reference TRBV2 and TRBJ1-5, is EPEVTQTPSHQVTQMGQEVILRCVPISNHLYFYWYRQILGQKVEFLVSFYNNEISEKSEIFDDQFSVERPDGSNFTLKIRSTKLEDSAMYFCASSGGPLNQPQHFGDGTRLSIL.

The chain employs TRBV10-3 and TRBJ2-5; D gene uncertain. Germline V gene lookup returns CDR1 ENHRY and CDR2 SYGVKD. CDR3 size: 17 residues. V was cut by 4 bases and J by 1 base, with 19 bases left in between. CDR3 in amino acids: CAISVGQTQMGQETQYF. The CDR3 DNA is TGTGCCATCAGTGTTGGGCAGACCCAAATGGGCCAAGAGACCCAGTACTTC.

This chain links TRBV11-2 with TRBJ1-5; D is unresolved. From germline, CDR1 is SGHAT and CDR2 FQNNGV. The CDR3 is 13 residues long. V dropped 0 bases and J dropped 5 bases, with 5 bases sitting between them. CDR3 DNA sequence: TGTGCCAGCAGCTTAGATATAGATCAGCCCCAGCATTTT. It specifies CASSLDIDQPQHF.

The rearrangement uses TRBV6-5 and TRBJ1-2; D possibly corresponds to TRBD1 (5 bases). The germline gives CDR1 MNHEY, CDR2 SVGAGI. The CDR3 extends over 14 amino acids. Trimming removed 6 bases from V and 7 bases from J, with 18 bases in between. The CDR3: CASSQPGGGRGYTF. DNA for the CDR3: TGTGCCAGCAGCCAACCCGGGGGGGGACGTGGCTACACCTTC.

V gene TRBV5-1 combines with J gene TRBJ2-1; 8 nucleotides match TRBD2. With 1 base clipped from V and 5 bases from J, the junction kept 5 bases outside the gene matches. This CDR3 spans 15 amino acids. The germline gives CDR1 SGHRS, CDR2 YFSETQ. CDR3 sequence reads: CASSLPGGANNEQFF. The CDR3 DNA is TGCGCCAGCAGCTTGCCCGGGGGGGCAAACAATGAGCAGTTCTTC.

This rearrangement joins TRBV28 to TRBJ1-1, with D perhaps matching TRBD1 (6 bases). The germline CDR1 and CDR2 sequences are MDHEN and SYDVKM. Trimming removed 4 bases from V and 8 bases from J, with 14 bases in between. The CDR3 is 13 residues long. CDR3 in amino acids: CASSSSPTGEAFF. The DNA for the CDR3 is TGTGCCAGCAGTTCCTCGCCGACAGGCGAAGCTTTCTTT.

The genes are TRBV7-2 and TRBJ1-1; possible D gene TRBD1, 5 bases. Germline loops: CDR1 SGHTA, CDR2 FQGNSA. V was pared by 4 bases and J by 6 bases, with 9 bases between. The CDR3 has 12 residues. CDR3 nucleotide sequence: TGTGCCAGCAGCTGGGGGGGGGCTGAAGCTTTCTTT. It encodes CASSWGGAEAFF.

The chain uses TRBV11-2 and TRBJ1-3, with TRBD1 identical over 10 bases. V was clipped by 5 bases and J by 0 bases; unmatched bases: 7. The germline V gene encodes CDR1 SGHAT and CDR2 FQNNGV. The CDR3 spans 17 residues. In nucleotides, the CDR3 is TGTGCCAGCAGCGAGGGACAGGGGATGTCCTCTGGAAACACCATATATTTT. Protein: CASSEGQGMSSGNTIYF.